This is a list of T cell receptor beta chains from one sample in a study of T cell changes during pregnancy in multiple sclerosis. Generated by immunoSEQ multiplex PCR, the TCRdb table keeps only in-frame clones and is missing some. The repertoire holds roughly 75,000 clones, with almost 95% as singletons. The sample consisted of peripheral blood, taken in the third trimester of pregnancy. The source is a female donor in good health, enrolled as a control in a pregnancy study. CDR3s include the opening cysteine and the closing phenylalanine or tryptophan. A D gene is named only where the DNA matches it firmly. Only part of the rows carry a size: once, few, many, or a class if the clone is expanded.

V,size,J,D,CDR3,DNA
TRBV2,NA,TRBJ2-7,TRBD2,CASKGGGIYEQYF,TGTGCCAGCAAGGGCGGGGGGATCTACGAGCAGTACTTC
TRBV7-8,NA,TRBJ2-2,TRBD2,CASSPPPFRLAGYANTGELFF,TGTGCCAGCAGCCCTCCACCCTTCCGACTAGCGGGATATGCGAACACCGGGGAGCTGTTTTTT
TRBV4-2,NA,TRBJ2-7,NA,CASSQQGSYEQYF,TGTGCCAGCAGCCAACAAGGGAGCTACGAGCAGTACTTC
TRBV5-1,NA,TRBJ1-1,NA,CASSLDPGNTEAFF,TGCGCCAGCAGCTTGGACCCGGGGAACACTGAAGCTTTCTTT
TRBV5-4,NA,TRBJ2-1,TRBD2,CASSFRRLAGGYNEQFF,TGTGCCAGCAGCTTTAGGCGACTAGCGGGGGGCTACAATGAGCAGTTCTTC
TRBV7-2,NA,TRBJ2-3,NA,CASSFMRDTQYF,TGTGCCAGCAGCTTTATGCGAGATACGCAGTATTTT
TRBV27,NA,TRBJ1-5,NA,CASSSQGHNQPQHF,TGTGCCAGCAGTTCACAGGGACACAATCAGCCCCAGCATTTT
TRBV6-6,once,TRBJ1-3,TRBD1,CASRDDRETNTIYF,TGTGCCAGCAGAGATGACAGGGAGACAAACACCATATATTTT
TRBV11-2,NA,TRBJ2-7,TRBD2,CASSLGSGGPPSYEQYF,TGTGCCAGCAGCTTAGGCTCGGGAGGCCCACCGTCCTACGAGCAGTACTTC
TRBV28,NA,TRBJ1-2,NA,CASTLGGGGYTF,TGTGCCAGCACCCTGGGGGGGGGTGGCTACACCTTC
TRBV6-1,NA,TRBJ1-5,NA,CASRGGRTQPQHF,TGTGCCAGCAGGGGGGGAAGAACTCAGCCCCAGCATTTT
TRBV27,NA,TRBJ2-1,TRBD1,CASSPGTAYNEQFF,TGTGCCAGCAGTCCAGGGACAGCTTACAATGAGCAGTTCTTC
TRBV19,NA,TRBJ1-3,NA,CASSPWTETSGNTIYF,TGTGCCAGTAGTCCATGGACAGAAACCTCTGGAAACACCATATATTTT
TRBV5-8,NA,TRBJ1-1,NA,CASSRLQGITEAFF,TGTGCCAGCAGTCGACTGCAGGGGATAACTGAAGCTTTCTTT
TRBV5-6,NA,TRBJ1-2,TRBD1,CASSQGPIWTGGALKGYTF,TGTGCCAGCAGCCAAGGTCCAATTTGGACAGGGGGCGCTCTGAAGGGCTACACCTTC
TRBV7-8,NA,TRBJ2-1,TRBD1,CASSSLLTGIPEQFF,TGTGCCAGCAGCTCCCTCTTGACAGGGATTCCTGAGCAGTTCTTC
TRBV7-8,NA,TRBJ1-1,NA,CASSLERVLNTEAFF,TGTGCCAGCAGCTTAGAGAGGGTTCTGAACACTGAAGCTTTCTTT
TRBV4-1,NA,TRBJ1-3,TRBD1,CASSQEYRGLHSGNTIYF,TGCGCCAGCAGCCAAGAGTACAGGGGGCTCCACTCTGGAAACACCATATATTTT
TRBV7-3,NA,TRBJ2-2,NA,CASSLQGTTGELFF,TGTGCCAGCAGCTTGCAGGGGACCACCGGGGAGCTGTTTTTT
TRBV7-2,NA,TRBJ2-1,TRBD1,CASSQDRVDEQFF,TGTGCCAGCAGCCAAGACAGGGTTGATGAGCAGTTCTTC
TRBV14,NA,TRBJ2-1,NA,CASSQGLGSYNEQFF,TGTGCCAGCAGCCAAGGACTAGGCTCCTACAATGAGCAGTTCTTC
TRBV30,NA,TRBJ2-2,TRBD1,CAWSATGRKNTGELFF,TGTGCCTGGAGCGCGACAGGGCGAAAGAACACCGGGGAGCTGTTTTTT
TRBV10-3,NA,TRBJ1-5,TRBD1,CAISGDRGGQPQHF,TGTGCCATCAGTGGAGACAGGGGTGGTCAGCCCCAGCATTTT
TRBV11-2,NA,TRBJ2-7,NA,CASSSPGAYEQYF,TGTGCCAGCAGCTCCCCCGGAGCCTACGAGCAGTACTTC
TRBV7-9,NA,TRBJ2-7,NA,CASSPITGHFYEQYF,TGTGCCAGCAGCCCGATTACGGGACATTTTTACGAGCAGTACTTC
TRBV10-3,NA,TRBJ2-1,NA,CATKGGKARRSYNEQFF,TGTGCCACCAAAGGGGGAAAGGCCAGACGCTCCTACAATGAGCAGTTCTTC
TRBV2,few,TRBJ2-7,TRBD2,CASSRTSGTYEQYF,TGTGCCAGCAGCCGGACTAGCGGGACCTACGAGCAGTACTTC
TRBV27,NA,TRBJ2-3,NA,CASQRQGTDTQYF,TGTGCCAGCCAACGACAGGGCACAGATACGCAGTATTTT
TRBV19,NA,TRBJ2-7,TRBD2,CASSISREFAHEQYF,TGTGCCAGTAGTATTTCGCGGGAGTTCGCCCACGAGCAGTACTTC
TRBV2,NA,TRBJ1-2,TRBD1,CASSGDSSYGYTF,TGTGCCAGCAGCGGGGACAGCTCCTATGGCTACACCTTC
TRBV5-4,NA,TRBJ2-3,TRBD2,CASSTRLAGGSTDTQYF,TGTGCCAGCAGCACCCGACTAGCGGGGGGGAGCACAGATACGCAGTATTTT
TRBV7-7,NA,TRBJ2-3,NA,CASSFWPWTDTQYF,TGTGCTAGCAGCTTTTGGCCTTGGACAGATACGCAGTATTTT
TRBV30,NA,TRBJ1-4,NA,CAWSTGIGNEKLFF,TGTGCCTGGAGTACGGGGATAGGTAATGAAAAACTGTTTTTT
TRBV23-1,NA,TRBJ1-1,NA,CANTSPQNTEAFF,TGCGCCAACACCTCCCCACAGAACACTGAAGCTTTCTTT
TRBV28,NA,TRBJ1-1,NA,CASNQRQVNTEAFF,TGTGCCAGCAATCAAAGACAGGTGAACACTGAAGCTTTCTTT
TRBV4-3,NA,TRBJ1-2,NA,CASSQDWDIAIYGYTF,TGCGCCAGCAGCCAAGATTGGGACATCGCAATCTATGGCTACACCTTC
TRBV7-3,NA,TRBJ1-1,NA,CASSLTGDKTSEAFF,TGTGCCAGCAGCCTCACCGGAGACAAAACTAGCGAAGCTTTCTTT
TRBV2,NA,TRBJ1-2,NA,CASSVMVVEGYGYTF,TGTGCCAGCAGTGTAATGGTTGTAGAGGGCTATGGCTACACCTTC
TRBV7-9,NA,TRBJ2-1,TRBD2,CASSSRATSGGAIGEQFF,TGTGCCAGCAGCTCACGGGCAACTAGCGGGGGGGCTATCGGGGAGCAGTTCTTC
TRBV6-1,NA,TRBJ1-1,NA,CASRWAGGTEAFF,TGTGCCAGCAGGTGGGCAGGAGGCACTGAAGCTTTCTTT
TRBV2,NA,TRBJ2-2,TRBD2,CANGGDTGELFF,TGTGCCAACGGGGGGGACACCGGGGAGCTGTTTTTT
TRBV19,NA,TRBJ2-3,NA,CASSTKHPIPGTDTQYF,TGTGCCAGTAGTACTAAGCACCCAATACCCGGCACAGATACGCAGTATTTT
TRBV28,NA,TRBJ2-3,NA,CASSVQADTQYF,TGTGCCAGCAGTGTGCAGGCAGATACGCAGTATTTT
TRBV11-1,NA,TRBJ2-3,TRBD2,CASSFQPPATSGTDTQYF,TGTGCCAGCAGCTTTCAACCGCCCGCGACTAGCGGGACAGATACGCAGTATTTT
TRBV7-2,NA,TRBJ1-2,TRBD1,CASSSGQGNYGYTF,TGTGCCAGCAGCTCGGGACAGGGAAACTATGGCTACACCTTC
TRBV6-6,NA,TRBJ1-5,NA,CASSYLNQPQHF,TGTGCCAGCAGTTACCTCAATCAGCCCCAGCATTTT
TRBV29-1,NA,TRBJ1-1,NA,CSVEDPLSGIGVTEAFF,TGCAGCGTTGAAGATCCTCTAAGTGGAATTGGAGTCACTGAAGCTTTCTTT
TRBV5-1,NA,TRBJ2-1,NA,CASSSLAPLSYNEQFF,TGCGCCAGCAGCTCCCTAGCCCCGCTCTCCTACAATGAGCAGTTCTTC
TRBV2,NA,TRBJ1-1,NA,CASKPAGTEAFF,TGTGCCAGCAAACCGGCGGGCACTGAAGCTTTCTTT
TRBV6-6,NA,TRBJ1-1,NA,CASSSLTGGRTEAFF,TGTGCCAGCAGTTCCTTGACAGGCGGACGGACTGAAGCTTTCTTT
TRBV6-4,NA,TRBJ2-1,NA,CASSLSVGGSGEQFF,TGTGCCAGCAGTTTATCAGTTGGCGGGTCGGGTGAGCAGTTCTTC
TRBV6-5,NA,TRBJ2-3,NA,CASSYFDYGTQYF,TGTGCCAGCAGTTACTTTGACTACGGCACGCAGTATTTT
TRBV29-1,NA,TRBJ1-5,NA,CSVSGVANQPQHF,TGCAGCGTTTCAGGGGTAGCAAATCAGCCCCAGCATTTT
TRBV30,NA,TRBJ2-3,NA,CAWIRGGATEYTDTQYF,TGTGCCTGGATCCGGGGAGGAGCGACTGAGTACACAGATACGCAGTATTTT
TRBV4-1,NA,TRBJ2-2,TRBD2,CASSQIAGSTGELFF,TGCGCCAGCAGCCAAATAGCGGGATCCACCGGGGAGCTGTTTTTT